This T cell receptor (beta chain) was sequenced for a study of control samples from healthy donors and cancer patients. Assay used: immunoSEQ multiplex PCR; TCRdb lists only in-frame clones, some missing. The sample lists roughly 100,000 clones; about 91% were seen once. Material: blood. The sequence came from a woman aged 18-35 years in good health.

The CDR3 DNA reads TGTGCCAGCAGCGTTGGGGGGCCTCGTAACACCGGGGAGCTGTTTTTT. Protein: CASSVGGPRNTGELFF. J is TRBJ2-2 and V is TRBV7-3, with D perhaps matching TRBD1 or TRBD2 (6 bases each). The CDR3 is made up of 16 amino acids. V lost 5 bases and J lost 2, with 15 bases in between. Germline CDR1 SGHTA, CDR2 FQGTGA.